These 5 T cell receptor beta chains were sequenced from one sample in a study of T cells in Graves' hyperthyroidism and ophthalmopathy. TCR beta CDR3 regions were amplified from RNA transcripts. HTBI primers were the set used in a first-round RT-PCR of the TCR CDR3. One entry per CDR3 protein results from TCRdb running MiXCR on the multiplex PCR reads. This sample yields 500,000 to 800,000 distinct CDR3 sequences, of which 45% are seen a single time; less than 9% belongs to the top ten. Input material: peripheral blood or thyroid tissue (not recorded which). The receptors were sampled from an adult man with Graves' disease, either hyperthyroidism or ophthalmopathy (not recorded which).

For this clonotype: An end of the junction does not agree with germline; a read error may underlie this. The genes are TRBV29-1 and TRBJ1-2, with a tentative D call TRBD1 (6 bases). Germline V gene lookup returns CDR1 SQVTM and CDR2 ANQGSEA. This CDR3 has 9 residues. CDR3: CSVLEGESF. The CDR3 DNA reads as TGCAGCGTTCTCGAGGGGGAGAGCTTC.

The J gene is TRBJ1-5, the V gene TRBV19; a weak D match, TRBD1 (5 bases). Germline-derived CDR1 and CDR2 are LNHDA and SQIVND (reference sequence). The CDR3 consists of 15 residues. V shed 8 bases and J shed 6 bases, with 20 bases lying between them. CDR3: CASGSAQGGVQPQHF. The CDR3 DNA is TGTGCCAGTGGTTCGGCGCAGGGTGGAGTTCAGCCCCAGCATTTT.

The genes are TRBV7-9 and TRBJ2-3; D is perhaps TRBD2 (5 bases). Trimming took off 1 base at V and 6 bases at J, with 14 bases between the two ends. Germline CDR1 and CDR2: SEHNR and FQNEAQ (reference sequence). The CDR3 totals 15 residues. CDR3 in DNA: TGTGCCAGCAGCTTAGGCGGGCCCCTGGGGGATACGCAGTATTTT. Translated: CASSLGGPLGDTQYF.

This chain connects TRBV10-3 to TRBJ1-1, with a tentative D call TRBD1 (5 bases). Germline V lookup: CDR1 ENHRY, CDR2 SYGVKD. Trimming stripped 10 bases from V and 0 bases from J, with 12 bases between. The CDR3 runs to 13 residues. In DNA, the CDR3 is TGTGCCAGCTGCAGGGTCATGAACACTGAAGCTTTCTTT. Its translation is CASCRVMNTEAFF.

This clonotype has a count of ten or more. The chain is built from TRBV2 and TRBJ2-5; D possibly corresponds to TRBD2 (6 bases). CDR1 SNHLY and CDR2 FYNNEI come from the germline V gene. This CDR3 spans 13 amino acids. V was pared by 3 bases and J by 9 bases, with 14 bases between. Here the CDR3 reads CASSEGGGQPQYF. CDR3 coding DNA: TGTGCCAGCAGTGAGGGGGGAGGCCAGCCCCAGTACTTC.